This T cell receptor beta chain was identified in a study of blood T cell repertoires in COVID-19. Looking at the study overall: Some COVID-19 samples were acute and others convalescent; all came from the United States, Italy and Spain. PBMCs, B-cell-depleted T cells, or T cells were the source of the cDNA or gDNA that made up the material.

This CDR3 spans 15 amino acids. The germline V gene encodes CDR1 SGHRS and CDR2 YFSETQ. Trimming took off 4 bases at V and 2 bases at J, with 14 bases between the two ends. Assay used: immunoSEQ multiplex PCR; TCRdb lists only in-frame clones, some missing. The profile shows 250,000 or so clones, 85% to 90% of them singletons. The chain carries TRBV5-1 and TRBJ2-3; a possible D gene is TRBD1 (6 bases). Sequenced: peripheral blood. The TCR sequence derives from a man under 40 with COVID-19, enrolled during active disease. CDR3 in amino acids: CASSPRDTHTDTQYF. The CDR3, as DNA: TGCGCCAGCAGCCCACGGGACACCCACACAGATACGCAGTATTTT.